These T cell receptor beta chains were read from a single sample in a study of cytomegalovirus exposure and HLA in healthy donors. Profiled with immunoSEQ multiplex PCR; TCRdb holds only in-frame clones, not every one. Among roughly 200,000 clones listed, roughly 80% were seen once. Material: PBMCs. These receptors all stem from a young woman in good health and CMV-seronegative. CDR3s include the opening cysteine and the closing phenylalanine or tryptophan. Each record gives: D gene, J gene, V gene, clone size, CDR3 protein, CDR3 DNA. A D gene is named only where the DNA matches it firmly. Clone size is given for some rows only: seen once, a few or many times, or a class if the clone is expanded.

TRBD1	TRBJ2-5	TRBV18	-	CASSFRQGAMRETQYF	TGTGCCAGCTCATTCCGACAGGGGGCTATGAGAGAGACCCAGTACTTC
TRBD1	TRBJ2-3	TRBV19	-	CATLTGSADTQYF	TGTGCCACATTGACAGGGAGTGCAGATACGCAGTATTTT
TRBD2	TRBJ2-2	TRBV6-5	-	CASSLWEGFTGELFF	TGTGCCAGCAGTTTGTGGGAGGGCTTTACCGGGGAGCTGTTTTTT
TRBD2	TRBJ2-1	TRBV6-5	-	CASSYSAGEVYNEQFF	TGTGCCAGCAGTTACAGTGCGGGAGAGGTCTACAATGAGCAGTTCTTC
-	TRBJ1-4	TRBV28	-	CASSLGGRGNEKLFF	TGTGCCAGCAGTTTAGGGGGGAGGGGGAATGAAAAACTGTTTTTT
TRBD2	TRBJ2-2	TRBV4-3	-	CASSQEPPAGSSGELFF	TGCGCCAGCAGCCAAGAACCCCCAGCGGGAAGCTCCGGGGAGCTGTTTTTT
TRBD2	TRBJ2-1	TRBV7-2	-	CASSTGTSGIPSYNEQFF	TGTGCCAGCAGCACCGGGACTAGCGGAATTCCCTCCTACAATGAGCAGTTCTTC
TRBD2	TRBJ2-3	TRBV5-1	-	CASSLSSGYTDTQYF	TGCGCCAGCAGCTTGAGTAGCGGGTACACAGATACGCAGTATTTT
TRBD1	TRBJ1-1	TRBV18	-	CASSPPGQGWTEAFF	TGTGCCAGCTCACCTCCCGGACAGGGATGGACTGAAGCTTTCTTT
TRBD1	TRBJ2-5	TRBV5-1	-	CASSLGWTGEVETQYF	TGCGCCAGCAGCTTGGGTTGGACAGGAGAAGTAGAGACCCAGTACTTC
-	TRBJ1-2	TRBV6-1	-	CASLFVAYDNYGYTF	TGTGCCAGCCTCTTCGTGGCTTACGATAACTATGGCTACACCTTC
-	TRBJ2-2	TRBV19	-	CASSPFPPQGYTGELFF	TGTGCCAGTAGTCCCTTCCCCCCCCAGGGTTACACCGGGGAGCTGTTTTTT
-	TRBJ2-1	TRBV7-2	once	CASSPGGGNNEQFF	TGTGCCAGCAGTCCCGGGGGTGGAAACAATGAGCAGTTCTTC
TRBD2	TRBJ2-1	TRBV6-5	-	CASSYLAGRNEQFF	TGTGCCAGCAGTTACCTAGCGGGACGTAATGAGCAGTTCTTC
TRBD2	TRBJ2-3	TRBV25-1	-	CASSASSGSTDTQYF	TGTGCCAGCAGTGCCTCTAGCGGCAGCACAGATACGCAGTATTTT
-	TRBJ1-4	TRBV5-5	-	CASSLAPSTNEKLFF	TGTGCCAGCAGCTTGGCCCCATCAACTAATGAAAAACTGTTTTTT
-	TRBJ1-1	TRBV19	-	CACCQGSNTEAFF	TGTGCCTGCTGTCAGGGCTCGAACACTGAAGCTTTCTTT
-	TRBJ1-1	TRBV10-1	once	CASSEDLNTEAFF	TGCGCCAGCAGTGAGGACTTGAACACTGAAGCTTTCTTT
-	TRBJ2-7	TRBV9	-	CASSAPDRSITYEQYF	TGTGCCAGCAGCGCTCCCGACAGATCTATTACCTACGAGCAGTACTTC
-	TRBJ1-3	TRBV19	-	CASSIEGAGVSGNTIYF	TGTGCCAGTAGTATAGAAGGAGCAGGGGTCTCTGGAAACACCATATATTTT
TRBD1	TRBJ2-1	TRBV10-3	-	CAISGRQGASGNEQFF	TGTGCCATCAGTGGTAGACAGGGGGCTTCGGGCAATGAGCAGTTCTTC
-	TRBJ2-7	TRBV11-2	-	CASSLAGYEQYF	TGTGCCAGCAGCTTAGCGGGCTACGAGCAGTACTTC
TRBD2	TRBJ2-5	TRBV11-2	once	CASSLGGGQETQYF	TGTGCCAGCAGCTTAGGGGGGGGACAAGAGACCCAGTACTTC
TRBD1	TRBJ1-4	TRBV28	few	CASTTGDEKLFF	TGTGCCAGCACGACAGGGGATGAAAAACTGTTTTTT